One sample yielded the 32 T cell receptor beta chains listed below, sequenced in a study of HIV-infected patients and healthy controls. Whole blood was used without fractionation, so all unsorted peripheral T cells were included. About 550 ng RNA was reverse transcribed with alpha and beta constant-region primers. Separate chain-specific third strand synthesis with multiplexing indices produced the alpha and beta libraries. TCRdb itself ran the 5' RACE reads through MiXCR, one entry per CDR3 protein. The table shows under 20,000 distinct CDR3 sequences, with over 9.5% occurring only once. The sample consisted of blood. The receptor source for this set is an adult in good health.

The chain employs TRBV29-1 and TRBJ2-7; TRBD2 agrees at 12 bases. The CDR3 has 14 amino acids. V shed 1 base and J 3 bases; nucleotides not matched to a gene: 1. Germline assignment: CDR1 SQVTM and CDR2 ANQGSEA. Here the CDR3 DNA reads TGCAGCGTTGAAGGACTAGCGGGAGACTACGAGCAGTACTTC. Translation: CSVEGLAGDYEQYF.

This clonotype occurred a few times. The CDR3 region is CASSPKWADTQYF. In nucleotides, the CDR3 is TGTGCCAGCAGCCCTAAGTGGGCAGATACGCAGTATTTT. The gene calls are TRBV7-9 and TRBJ2-3, with no clear D. This CDR3 spans 13 amino acids. The ends were cut back, 5 bases at V and 4 bases at J, with 10 bases in the middle. Germline V gives CDR1 SEHNR, CDR2 FQNEAQ (reference sequence).

By proportion, this clonotype is medium-sized. This chain connects TRBV11-3 to TRBJ2-1, with D possibly being TRBD1 or TRBD2 (5 bases each). Germline assignment: CDR1 SGHNT and CDR2 YENEEA. Trimming left V 2 bases short and J 5 bases short, with 13 bases between. The CDR3 length is 15 residues. This CDR3 is CASSLTDGTHNEQFF. Written as DNA, the CDR3 is TGTGCCAGCAGCTTAACGGACGGGACCCACAATGAGCAGTTCTTC.

This clonotype was counted ten times or more. The rearrangement joins TRBV9 to TRBJ2-6; possibly TRBD1 or TRBD2 for D (5 bases each). Deletions cut 0 bases from V and 1 base from J, with 17 bases between. Germline CDR1 reads SGDLS; CDR2 reads YYNGEE. The length of the CDR3 is 19 residues. The CDR3 loop reads CASSVERGVHGSGANVLTF. The CDR3 DNA sequence: TGTGCCAGCAGCGTAGAAAGAGGGGTGCATGGGTCTGGGGCCAACGTCCTGACTTTC.

This chain uses TRBV19 with TRBJ2-3; D is unclear. The germline V gene has CDR1 LNHDA and CDR2 SQIVND (reference sequence). CDR3 size: 16 residues. V was clipped by 3 bases and J by 2 bases, with 15 bases between them. CDR3 nucleotides: TGTGCCAGTAGTATGACCCGTCCGCCTACCACAGATACGCAGTATTTT. Encoded protein: CASSMTRPPTTDTQYF.

This clonotype is medium-sized within its sample. The chain has TRBV11-2 and TRBJ2-5; 9 bases match TRBD2. Germline CDR1 SGHAT, CDR2 FQNNGV. With 5 bases clipped from V and 1 base from J, the junction kept 5 bases outside the gene matches. This CDR3 is built from 15 residues. The CDR3 spells CASSQGLAPQETQYF. In DNA form, the CDR3 reads TGTGCCAGCAGCCAGGGACTAGCTCCCCAAGAGACCCAGTACTTC.

This clonotype occurred many times. V usage is TRBV5-4 and J usage is TRBJ2-7; the D gene is possibly TRBD2 (5 bases). Germline CDR1 is SGHNT and CDR2 is YYREEE (reference sequence). The CDR3 consists of 15 residues. The V end lost 4 bases, the J end lost 5 bases, and 19 bases lay between the germline ends. The CDR3 region is CASSADYSETHEQYF. CDR3 DNA sequence: TGTGCCAGCAGCGCCGACTACTCCGAGACCCACGAGCAGTACTTC.

This clonotype appeared many times. This chain connects TRBV4-2 to TRBJ2-7; D could derive from TRBD1 or TRBD2 (7 bases each). Looked up from germline, CDR1 is LGHNA and CDR2 is YNFKEQ. V lost 2 bases to trimming and J lost 3 bases, with 17 bases between them. The CDR3 loop spans 16 amino acids. DNA for the CDR3: TGTGCCAGCAGCCAAAGTGTACGCAGGGGGGGCTACGAGCAGTACTTC. Its translation is CASSQSVRRGGYEQYF.

This clonotype is deemed medium-sized. This sequence joins TRBV7-2 and TRBJ2-1; weak D call: TRBD1 (5 bases). The V gene's germline CDR1 is SGHTA and CDR2 FQGNSA. V lost 2 bases and J lost 14, with 16 bases in between. This CDR3 is built from 13 residues. CDR3 DNA: TGTGCCAGCAGCTTAAAGCTCGCGCTCAGGGAGTTCTTC. Its translation: CASSLKLALREFF. The full variable domain, with the rest looked up from reference TRBV7-2 and TRBJ2-1, is GAGVSQSPSNKVTEKGKDVELRCDPISGHTALYWYRQSLGQGLEFLIYFQGNSAPDKSGLPSDRFSAERTGGSVSTLTIQRTQQEDSAVYLCASSLKLALREFFGPGTRLTVL.

This clonotype was counted at least ten times. The CDR3 region is CAIGAGTGGTDEQFF. The DNA for the CDR3 is TGTGCCATCGGGGCCGGGACAGGGGGCACGGATGAGCAGTTCTTC. The chain carries TRBV10-3 and TRBJ2-1; 12 bases fit TRBD1. The length of the CDR3 is 15 residues. CDR1 ENHRY and CDR2 SYGVKD come from the germline V gene. With 8 bases clipped from V and 8 bases from J, the junction kept 10 bases outside the gene matches.

The V gene is TRBV29-1, the J gene TRBJ2-1, with D unclear. CDR3 size: 13 residues. V shed 2 bases and J shed 4 bases, with 9 bases lying between them. The germline V gene encodes CDR1 SQVTM and CDR2 ANQGSEA. CDR3 sequence: CSVEILGYNEQFF. CDR3 DNA sequence: TGCAGCGTTGAAATTCTGGGTTACAATGAGCAGTTCTTC.

This clonotype is medium-sized (0.01 to 0.1%) within its sample. The chain recombines TRBV7-9 with TRBJ2-1; 7 bases fit TRBD2. Germline lookup yields CDR1 SEHNR and CDR2 FQNEAQ (reference sequence). The CDR3 totals 14 residues. V was pared by 8 bases and J by 7 bases, with 11 bases of the junction left unmatched. This chain's CDR3 is CASLGLSIWNEQFF. The DNA for the CDR3 is TGTGCCAGCTTGGGACTATCCATATGGAATGAGCAGTTCTTC.

This clonotype was detected ten times or more. The chain recombines TRBV7-2 with TRBJ1-2; D is ambiguous. Per the germline V gene, CDR1 is SGHTA and CDR2 is FQGNSA. V lost 1 base to trimming and J lost 1 base, with 10 bases between them. The CDR3 covers 15 residues. The CDR3 DNA reads TGTGCCAGCAGCTTAGGTCCGGACGGTAACTATGGCTACACCTTC. The encoded protein is CASSLGPDGNYGYTF.

Sample share makes this clonotype medium-sized. The chain carries TRBV20-1 and TRBJ2-7; no reliable D call. This CDR3 is 17 amino acids long. Per germline, CDR1 DFQATT and CDR2 SNEGSKA (reference sequence). Trimming cost V 0 bases and J 0 bases, with 18 bases left between them. The CDR3 reads CSARDQSSAAASYEQYF. CDR3 in DNA: TGCAGTGCTAGAGATCAGTCGTCCGCCGCGGCCTCCTACGAGCAGTACTTC.

The gene calls are TRBV6-2 or TRBV6-3 and TRBJ2-4; D perhaps matches TRBD2 (6 bases). Trimming stripped 7 bases from V and 9 bases from J, with 19 bases between. This CDR3 has 14 amino acids. The germline gives CDR1 MNHEY, CDR2 SVGEGT. Here the CDR3 DNA reads TGTGCCAGCACCCCCGGAGGGGATGGGACCATTCAGTACTTC. Amino acid sequence: CASTPGGDGTIQYF.

The rearrangement links TRBV12-3 or TRBV12-4 to TRBJ2-1, with TRBD1 identical over 9 bases. With V trimmed by 5 bases and J by 6 bases, 5 bases remained unmatched. The CDR3 length is 14 residues. The CDR3 region has the DNA TGTGCCAGCAGTCCCGGGACAGGGCTCAATGAGCAGTTCTTC. It translates to CASSPGTGLNEQFF.

By sample fraction, this clonotype is medium-sized. V and J are TRBV10-3 and TRBJ2-5; 9 bases are a match to TRBD1. CDR1 and CDR2 (germline): ENHRY, SYGVKD. The V and J ends lost 6 bases and 5 bases, in that order; junction bases with no gene match: 10. The CDR3 spans 15 residues. The CDR3 sequence: CAIRPGQGIAETQYF. For the CDR3, the DNA is TGTGCCATCAGGCCGGGACAGGGAATAGCGGAGACCCAGTACTTC.

CDR3 region: CSVEFGPGSYQPQHF. The CDR3 nucleotides read TGCAGCGTTGAGTTCGGACCAGGGTCGTATCAGCCCCAGCATTTT. V usage is TRBV29-1 and J usage is TRBJ1-5; possible D gene TRBD1, 5 bases. Germline V lookup: CDR1 SQVTM, CDR2 ANQGSEA. The CDR3 is made up of 15 amino acids. V shed 3 bases and J shed 5 bases, with 17 bases lying between them.

Ten or more counts support this clonotype. The rearrangement links TRBV5-1 to TRBJ1-3; a possible D gene is TRBD1 (5 bases). V was clipped by 4 bases and J by 0 bases, with 14 bases between them. Germline V gene lookup returns CDR1 SGHRS and CDR2 YFSETQ. The CDR3 is made up of 16 amino acids. The CDR3 spells CASSRDGSASGNTIYF. CDR3 sequence (DNA): TGCGCCAGCAGCCGGGACGGCTCCGCCTCTGGAAACACCATATATTTT.

This clonotype was seen many times. V usage is TRBV7-9 and J usage is TRBJ2-7, with 8 positions matching TRBD2. The trim removed 4 bases at V and 6 bases at J, leaving 5 bases unmatched. The CDR3 runs 13 residues. Germline V gives CDR1 SEHNR, CDR2 FQNEAQ (reference sequence). The chain's CDR3 is CASSSGLVIEQYF. In nucleotides, the CDR3 is TGTGCCAGCAGCTCGGGACTAGTGATCGAGCAGTACTTC.

This clonotype was seen a few times. This chain connects TRBV30 to TRBJ2-1; 8 nucleotides align to TRBD2. CDR1 is GTSNPN and CDR2 is SVGIG in the germline V gene (reference sequence). The junction had 4 bases not matched to a gene; V was cut back by 2 bases and J by 4 bases. The CDR3 loop spans 14 amino acids. Here the CDR3 DNA reads TGTGCCTGGAGTCCGACTAGCGAATACAATGAGCAGTTCTTC. As protein: CAWSPTSEYNEQFF.

This clonotype was seen only a few times. This chain uses TRBV19 with TRBJ2-7, with 10 bases aligning to TRBD1. V lost 9 bases, J lost 3 bases, and 17 bases stayed unmatched. Germline-derived CDR1 and CDR2 are LNHDA and SQIVND (reference sequence). The CDR3 is 17 amino acids. The CDR3 DNA sequence: TGTGCCAGCCAACCGGGGACAGGGGTCTCCGGGCGCTACGAGCAGTACTTC. It encodes CASQPGTGVSGRYEQYF.

By share, this clonotype counts as medium-sized. The V gene is TRBV5-1, the J gene TRBJ2-5, with 12 bases that match TRBD1. The V and J ends lost 0 bases and 4 bases, in that order; junction bases with no gene match: 4. CDR1 and CDR2 (germline): SGHRS, YFSETQ. The CDR3 has 16 residues. CDR3 DNA sequence: TGCGCCAGCAGCTTGGCCGGGACAGGGGGCCCAGAGACCCAGTACTTC. It specifies CASSLAGTGGPETQYF.

This clonotype appeared many times. This chain uses TRBV6-2 or TRBV6-3 with TRBJ2-3, with a tentative D call TRBD2 (5 bases). Germline V CDR1 and CDR2: MNHEY, SVGEGT. With 2 bases removed from V and 5 bases from J, the gap between germline ends came to 20 bases. The CDR3 runs 17 residues. CDR3 DNA sequence: TGTGCCAGCAGTTACCGGATCCGGGATCCAACCGGAGATACGCAGTATTTT. Its protein is CASSYRIRDPTGDTQYF.

In its sample, this clonotype is medium-sized (0.01 to 0.1%). The V call is TRBV20-1, the J call TRBJ2-1; D gene uncertain. Germline V lookup: CDR1 DFQATT, CDR2 SNEGSKA (reference sequence). V shed 3 bases and J shed 0 bases, with 15 bases lying between them. The CDR3 extends over 16 amino acids. The CDR3 bases are TGCAGTGCTAGGGAAGGGTGGAAAAGCTCCTACAATGAGCAGTTCTTC. Translation gives CSAREGWKSSYNEQFF.

The gene calls are TRBV19 and TRBJ2-7, with D possibly matching TRBD2 (6 bases). This CDR3 region has 16 residues. Germline loops: CDR1 LNHDA, CDR2 SQIVND (reference sequence). Trimming shortened V by 1 base and J by 6 bases, and 19 bases separated the two germline ends. The CDR3, as DNA: TGTGCCAGTAGTATAGCTCCGGGGAACGCCGGGGGCGAGCAGTACTTC. This gives the protein CASSIAPGNAGGEQYF.

This clonotype was seen ten or more times. V is TRBV28 and J is TRBJ1-1; D perhaps matches TRBD1 (6 bases). The ends were cut back, 6 bases at V and 0 bases at J, with 20 bases in the middle. There are 17 residues in the CDR3. Germline CDR1 reads MDHEN; CDR2 reads SYDVKM. The CDR3 DNA is TGTGCCAGCAGCTCCCCCCGACAGGCTGACATGAACACTGAAGCTTTCTTT. This sequence encodes CASSSPRQADMNTEAFF.

The chain carries TRBV18 and TRBJ2-1; the D gene is possibly TRBD2 (5 bases). This CDR3 spans 15 amino acids. V was cut by 0 bases and J by 9 bases, with 15 bases left in between. Germline V gives CDR1 KGHSH, CDR2 LQKENI. DNA for the CDR3: TGTGCCAGCTCACCACCAGGCAATCCCCGGGGTGAGCAGTTCTTC. This encodes CASSPPGNPRGEQFF. Variable domain in full (rest from reference TRBV18 and TRBJ2-1): NAGVMQNPRHLVRRRGQEARLRCSPMKGHSHVYWYRQLPEEGLKFMVYLQKENIIDESGMPKERFSAEFPKEGPSILRIQQVVRGDSAAYFCASSPPGNPRGEQFFGPGTRLTVL.

The chain recombines TRBV5-1 with TRBJ1-4, with a possible D match to TRBD1 (6 bases). This CDR3 is built from 14 residues. The germline V gene has CDR1 SGHRS and CDR2 YFSETQ. V was clipped by 3 bases and J by 8 bases, with 14 bases between them. The CDR3 DNA follows: TGCGCCAGCAGCTCCGGCAGGGGACGGGAAAAACTGTTTTTT. As protein: CASSSGRGREKLFF.

There are a few counts of this clonotype. V gene TRBV5-1 combines with J gene TRBJ2-2; D is unclear. V lost 5 bases and J 7 bases, leaving 15 bases between the germline ends. CDR1 is SGHRS, CDR2 YFSETQ, per germline. The CDR3 consists of 14 residues. Written as DNA, the CDR3 is TGCGCCAGCAGGTTCCTAACTGAGGTCGGGGAGCTGTTTTTT. This sequence encodes CASRFLTEVGELFF.

In its sample, this clonotype was seen many times. This rearrangement joins TRBV7-9 to TRBJ2-7; a weak D match, TRBD2 (5 bases). The V gene's germline CDR1 is SEHNR and CDR2 FQNEAQ (reference sequence). V was pared by 6 bases and J by 2 bases, with 14 bases between. This CDR3 region has 14 residues. CDR3 region: CASSPGREPYEQYF. CDR3 DNA: TGTGCCAGCAGTCCCGGACGGGAACCCTACGAGCAGTACTTC.

The chain uses TRBV18 and TRBJ2-1; 8 positions agree with TRBD1. The trim removed 3 bases at V and 1 base at J, leaving 5 bases unmatched. This CDR3 comprises 16 residues. Germline-derived CDR1 and CDR2 are KGHSH and LQKENI. The CDR3 loop is CASSPRDRNSYNEQFF. CDR3 DNA sequence: TGTGCCAGCTCACCGAGGGACAGGAATTCCTACAATGAGCAGTTCTTC.